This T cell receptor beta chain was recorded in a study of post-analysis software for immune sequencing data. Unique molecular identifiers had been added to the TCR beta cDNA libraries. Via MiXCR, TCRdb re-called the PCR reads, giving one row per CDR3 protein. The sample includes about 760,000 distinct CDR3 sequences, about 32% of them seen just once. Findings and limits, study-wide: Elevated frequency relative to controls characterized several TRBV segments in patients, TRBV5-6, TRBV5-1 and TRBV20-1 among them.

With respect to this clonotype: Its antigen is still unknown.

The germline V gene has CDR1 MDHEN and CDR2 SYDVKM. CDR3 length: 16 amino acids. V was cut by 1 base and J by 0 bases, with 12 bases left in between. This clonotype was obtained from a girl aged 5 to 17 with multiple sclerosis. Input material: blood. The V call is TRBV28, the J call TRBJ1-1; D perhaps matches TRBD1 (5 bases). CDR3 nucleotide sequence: TGTGCCAGCAGTTTATCAGGGCTTGGGATGAACACTGAAGCTTTCTTT. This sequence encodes CASSLSGLGMNTEAFF.